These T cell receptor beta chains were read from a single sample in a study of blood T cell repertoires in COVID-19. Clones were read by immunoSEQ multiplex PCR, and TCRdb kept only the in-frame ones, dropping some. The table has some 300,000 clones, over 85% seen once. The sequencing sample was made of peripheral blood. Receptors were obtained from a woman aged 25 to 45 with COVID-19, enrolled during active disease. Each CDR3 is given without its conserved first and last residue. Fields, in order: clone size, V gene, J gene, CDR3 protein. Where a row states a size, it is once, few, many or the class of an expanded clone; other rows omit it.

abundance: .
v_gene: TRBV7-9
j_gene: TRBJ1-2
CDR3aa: ASSLLESSITGYT

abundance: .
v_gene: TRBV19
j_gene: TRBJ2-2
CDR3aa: ASRWPGTGGIFDTGELF

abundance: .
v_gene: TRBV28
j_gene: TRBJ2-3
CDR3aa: ASSPPGVPTDTQY

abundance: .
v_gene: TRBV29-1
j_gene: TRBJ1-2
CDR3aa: SVNPDRGPVGSYT

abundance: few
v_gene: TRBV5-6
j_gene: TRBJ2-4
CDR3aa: ASSLVGSNIQY

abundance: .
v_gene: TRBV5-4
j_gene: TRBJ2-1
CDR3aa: ASSLEGGGAFEQF

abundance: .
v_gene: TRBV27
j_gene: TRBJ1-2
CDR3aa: ASSFSFRGVSYGYT

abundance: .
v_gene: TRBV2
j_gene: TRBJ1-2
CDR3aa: ASSEALGQSFRGYT

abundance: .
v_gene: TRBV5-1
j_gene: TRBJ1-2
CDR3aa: ASSLDLGTGVFYGYT

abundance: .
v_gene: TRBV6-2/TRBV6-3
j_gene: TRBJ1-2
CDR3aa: ASSPPGVHGYT

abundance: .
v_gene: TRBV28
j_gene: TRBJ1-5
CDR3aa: ASRSGTRGVYSNQPQH

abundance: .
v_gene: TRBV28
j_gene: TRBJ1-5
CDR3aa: ASTLPGTGEQPQH

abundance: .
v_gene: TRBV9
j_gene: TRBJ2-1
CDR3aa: ASSVGGGSYNEQF

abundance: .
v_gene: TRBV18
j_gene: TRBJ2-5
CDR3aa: ASTQGIQETQY

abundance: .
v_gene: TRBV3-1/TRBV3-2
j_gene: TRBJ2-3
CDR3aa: ASSHLGRYTQY

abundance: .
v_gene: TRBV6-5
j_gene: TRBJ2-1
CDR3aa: ASSRYRGPLDEQF

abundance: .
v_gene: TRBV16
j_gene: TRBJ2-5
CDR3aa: ASSLPGGPKETQY

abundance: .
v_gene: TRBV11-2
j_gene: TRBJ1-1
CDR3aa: ASSRGKTEAF

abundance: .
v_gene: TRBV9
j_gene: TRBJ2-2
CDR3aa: ASSAPSPSGAYGSGELF

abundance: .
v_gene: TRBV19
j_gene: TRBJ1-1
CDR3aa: ASSFGQHNTEAF

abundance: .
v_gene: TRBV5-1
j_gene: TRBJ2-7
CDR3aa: ASSLAGTGGYEQY

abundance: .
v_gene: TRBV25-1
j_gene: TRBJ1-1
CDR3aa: ASTTGVEAF

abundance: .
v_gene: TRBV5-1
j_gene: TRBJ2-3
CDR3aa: ASSLAGKGTDTQY

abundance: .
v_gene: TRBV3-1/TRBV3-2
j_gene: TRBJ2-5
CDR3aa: ASSQGLGGQETQY

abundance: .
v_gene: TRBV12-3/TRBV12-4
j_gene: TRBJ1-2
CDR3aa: ASRLAGWGYT

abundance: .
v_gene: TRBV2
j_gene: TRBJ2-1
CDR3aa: ASSEALSGQF

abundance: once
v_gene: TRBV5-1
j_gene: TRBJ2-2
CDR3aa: ASSFQGGNTGELF

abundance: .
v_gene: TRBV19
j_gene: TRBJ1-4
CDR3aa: ASSDGGTGNEKLF

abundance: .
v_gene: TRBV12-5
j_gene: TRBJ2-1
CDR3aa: ASGLLASGLEQF

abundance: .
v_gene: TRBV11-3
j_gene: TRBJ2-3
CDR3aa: ASSAGAANTQY

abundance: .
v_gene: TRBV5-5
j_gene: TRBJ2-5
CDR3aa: ASSLVQQETQY

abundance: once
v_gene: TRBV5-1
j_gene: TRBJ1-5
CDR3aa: ASSLDSINQPQH

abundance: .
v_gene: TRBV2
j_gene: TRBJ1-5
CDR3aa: ASRELQGAAGQPQH

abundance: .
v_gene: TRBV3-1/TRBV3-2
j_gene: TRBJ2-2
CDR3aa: ASSLGAVANTGELF

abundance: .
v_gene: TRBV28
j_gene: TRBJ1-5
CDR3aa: ASSLALGGSHQPQH

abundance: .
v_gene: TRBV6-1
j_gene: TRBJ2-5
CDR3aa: ASSEGAEKTQY

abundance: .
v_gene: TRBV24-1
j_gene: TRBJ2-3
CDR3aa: ATSDQGSTDTQY

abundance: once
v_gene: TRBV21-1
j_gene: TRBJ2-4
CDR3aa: ASSKGRDRGLPTTKNIQY

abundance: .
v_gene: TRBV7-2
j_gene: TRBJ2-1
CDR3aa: ASSPGGDRREQF

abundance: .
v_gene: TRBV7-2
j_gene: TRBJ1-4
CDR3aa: ASSRTGQRGSANEKLF

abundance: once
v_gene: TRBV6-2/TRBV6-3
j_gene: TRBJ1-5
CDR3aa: ASSNQGRNQPQH

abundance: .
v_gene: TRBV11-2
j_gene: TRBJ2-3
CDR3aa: ASTLLGGPVDTQY

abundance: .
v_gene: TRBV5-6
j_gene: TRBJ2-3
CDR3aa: ASSLGGGNTDTQY

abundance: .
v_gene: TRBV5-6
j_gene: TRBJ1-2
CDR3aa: ASSDWTGGNGYT

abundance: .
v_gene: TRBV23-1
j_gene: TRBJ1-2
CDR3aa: ASSQRSSPSGDYGYT

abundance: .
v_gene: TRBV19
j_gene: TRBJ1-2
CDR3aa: ASWDTPGSIYGYT

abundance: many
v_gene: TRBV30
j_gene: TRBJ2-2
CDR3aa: ASTRETGELF

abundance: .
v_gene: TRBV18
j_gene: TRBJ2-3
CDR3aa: ASSPPTSGGTDTQY

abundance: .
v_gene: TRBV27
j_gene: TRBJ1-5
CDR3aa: ASSDRGSQPQH

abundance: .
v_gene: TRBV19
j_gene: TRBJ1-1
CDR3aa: ASSIDRSLNTEAF

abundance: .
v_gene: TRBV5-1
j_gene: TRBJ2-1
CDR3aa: ASSFRLGANEQF

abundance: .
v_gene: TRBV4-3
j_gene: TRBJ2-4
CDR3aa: ASSQDLRNIQY

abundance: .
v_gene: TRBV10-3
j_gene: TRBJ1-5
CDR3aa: AISDINQPQH

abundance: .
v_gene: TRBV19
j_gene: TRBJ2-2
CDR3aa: ASSKGTGGPGELF

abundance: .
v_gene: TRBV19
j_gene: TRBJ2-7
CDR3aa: ASRDRGLDEQY